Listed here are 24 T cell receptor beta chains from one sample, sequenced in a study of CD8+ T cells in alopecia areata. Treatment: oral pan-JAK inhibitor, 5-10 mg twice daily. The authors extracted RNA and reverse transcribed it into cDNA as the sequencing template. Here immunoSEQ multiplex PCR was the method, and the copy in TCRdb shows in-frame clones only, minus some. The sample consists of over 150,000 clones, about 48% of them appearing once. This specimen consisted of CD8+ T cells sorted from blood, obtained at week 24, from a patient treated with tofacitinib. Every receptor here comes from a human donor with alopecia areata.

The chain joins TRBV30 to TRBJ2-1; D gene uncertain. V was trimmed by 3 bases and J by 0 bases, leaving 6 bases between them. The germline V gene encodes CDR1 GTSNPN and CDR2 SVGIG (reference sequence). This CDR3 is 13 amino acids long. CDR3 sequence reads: CAWSLSSYNEQFF. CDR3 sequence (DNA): TGTGCCTGGAGCTTAAGCTCCTACAATGAGCAGTTCTTC.

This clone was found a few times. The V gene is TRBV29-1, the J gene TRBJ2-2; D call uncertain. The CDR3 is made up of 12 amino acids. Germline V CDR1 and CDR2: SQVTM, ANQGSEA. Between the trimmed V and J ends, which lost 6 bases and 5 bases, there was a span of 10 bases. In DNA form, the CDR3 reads TGCAGCGTACCGAGCTTTACCGGGGAGCTGTTTTTT. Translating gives CSVPSFTGELFF.

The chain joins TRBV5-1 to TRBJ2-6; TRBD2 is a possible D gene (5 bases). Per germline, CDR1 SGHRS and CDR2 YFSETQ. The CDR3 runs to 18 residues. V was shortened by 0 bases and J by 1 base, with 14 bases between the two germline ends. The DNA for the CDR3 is TGCGCCAGCAGCTTGGAGTGGATGAGGGAGTCTGGGGCCAACGTCCTGACTTTC. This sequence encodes CASSLEWMRESGANVLTF.

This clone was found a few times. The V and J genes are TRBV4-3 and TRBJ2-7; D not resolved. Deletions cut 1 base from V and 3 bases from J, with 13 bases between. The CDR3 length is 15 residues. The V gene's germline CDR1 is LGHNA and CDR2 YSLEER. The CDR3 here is CASSQGPGLSYEQYF. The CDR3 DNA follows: TGCGCCAGCAGCCAAGGCCCCGGGCTAAGCTACGAGCAGTACTTC.

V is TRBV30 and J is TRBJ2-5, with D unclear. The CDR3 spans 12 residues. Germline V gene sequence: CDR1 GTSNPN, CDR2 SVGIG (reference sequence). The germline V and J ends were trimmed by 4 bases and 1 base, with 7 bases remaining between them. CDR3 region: CAWNLFQETQYF. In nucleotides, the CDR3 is TGTGCCTGGAACCTGTTCCAAGAGACCCAGTACTTC.

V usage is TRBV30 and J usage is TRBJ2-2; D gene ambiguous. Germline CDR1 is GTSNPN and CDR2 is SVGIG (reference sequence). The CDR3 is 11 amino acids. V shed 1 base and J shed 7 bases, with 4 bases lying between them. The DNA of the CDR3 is TGTGCCTGGAGTGGGAGCGGGGAGCTGTTTTTT. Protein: CAWSGSGELFF.

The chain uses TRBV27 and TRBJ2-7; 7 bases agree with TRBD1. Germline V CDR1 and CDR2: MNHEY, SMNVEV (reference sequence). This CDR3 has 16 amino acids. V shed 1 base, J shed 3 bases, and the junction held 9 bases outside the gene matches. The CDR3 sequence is CASSLLTGTARYEQYF. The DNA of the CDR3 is TGTGCCAGCAGTTTATTAACCGGGACAGCCCGCTACGAGCAGTACTTC.

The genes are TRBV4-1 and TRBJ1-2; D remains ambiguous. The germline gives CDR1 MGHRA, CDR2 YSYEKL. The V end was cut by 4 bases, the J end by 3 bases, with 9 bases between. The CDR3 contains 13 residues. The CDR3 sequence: CASSPSQDYGYTF. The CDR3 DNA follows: TGCGCCAGCAGCCCATCCCAGGACTATGGCTACACCTTC.

As DNA, the CDR3 is TGTGCCAGCAGTTACGACCTGGGAGATACGCAGTATTTT. It is translated as CASSYDLGDTQYF. The chain employs TRBV6-6 and TRBJ2-3; the D is unclear. Per the germline V gene, CDR1 is MNHNY and CDR2 is SVGAGI (reference sequence). The CDR3 is 13 residues long. Deletions cut 2 bases from V and 5 bases from J, with 8 bases between.

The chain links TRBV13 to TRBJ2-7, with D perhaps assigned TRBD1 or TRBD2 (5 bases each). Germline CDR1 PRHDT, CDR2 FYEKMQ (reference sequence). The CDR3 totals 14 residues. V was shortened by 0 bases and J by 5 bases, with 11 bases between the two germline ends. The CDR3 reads CASSLGGGTNEQYF. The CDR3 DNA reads TGTGCCAGCAGCTTAGGAGGTGGGACGAACGAGCAGTACTTC.

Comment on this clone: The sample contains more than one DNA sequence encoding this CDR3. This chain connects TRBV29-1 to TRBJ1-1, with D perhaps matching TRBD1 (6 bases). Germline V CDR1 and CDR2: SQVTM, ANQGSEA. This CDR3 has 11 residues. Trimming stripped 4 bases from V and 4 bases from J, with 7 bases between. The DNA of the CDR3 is TGCAGCGTTGTAGGGGGCACTGAAGCTTTCTTT. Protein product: CSVVGGTEAFF.

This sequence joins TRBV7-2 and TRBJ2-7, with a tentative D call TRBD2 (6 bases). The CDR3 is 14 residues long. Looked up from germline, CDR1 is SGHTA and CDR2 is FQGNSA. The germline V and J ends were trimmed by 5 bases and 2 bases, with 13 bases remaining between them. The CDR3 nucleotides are TGTGCCAGCAGCGTCTGGCGGGGAACCTACGAGCAGTACTTC. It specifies CASSVWRGTYEQYF.

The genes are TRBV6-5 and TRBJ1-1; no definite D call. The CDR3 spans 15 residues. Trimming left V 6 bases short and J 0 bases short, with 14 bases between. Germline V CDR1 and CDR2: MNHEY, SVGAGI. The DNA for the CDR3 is TGTGCCAGCAGGGCCAGAACCCGGGTGAACACTGAAGCTTTCTTT. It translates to CASRARTRVNTEAFF.

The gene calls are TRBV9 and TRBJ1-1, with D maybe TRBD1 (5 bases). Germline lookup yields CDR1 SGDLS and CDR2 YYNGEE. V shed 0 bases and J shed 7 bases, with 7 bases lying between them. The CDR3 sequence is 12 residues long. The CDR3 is CASSVARGEAFF. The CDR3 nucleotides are TGTGCCAGCAGCGTAGCTAGGGGTGAAGCTTTCTTT.

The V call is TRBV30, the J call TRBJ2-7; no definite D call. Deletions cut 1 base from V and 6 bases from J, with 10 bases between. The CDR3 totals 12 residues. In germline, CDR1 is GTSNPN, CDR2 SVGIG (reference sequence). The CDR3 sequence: CAWSGSSPEQYF. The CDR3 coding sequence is TGTGCCTGGAGTGGGAGTAGTCCCGAGCAGTACTTC.

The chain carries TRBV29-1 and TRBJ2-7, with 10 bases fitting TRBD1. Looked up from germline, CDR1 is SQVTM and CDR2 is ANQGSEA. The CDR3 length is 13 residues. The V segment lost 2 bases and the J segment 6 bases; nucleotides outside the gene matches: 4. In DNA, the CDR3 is TGCAGCGTTGAATCCCGGACAGGGGGCGAGCAGTACTTC. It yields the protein CSVESRTGGEQYF.

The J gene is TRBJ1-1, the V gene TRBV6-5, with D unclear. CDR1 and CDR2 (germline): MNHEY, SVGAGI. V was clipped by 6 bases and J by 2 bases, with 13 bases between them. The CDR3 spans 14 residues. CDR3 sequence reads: CASRLLRPNTEAFF. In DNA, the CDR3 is TGTGCCAGCAGGCTACTGCGCCCTAACACTGAAGCTTTCTTT.

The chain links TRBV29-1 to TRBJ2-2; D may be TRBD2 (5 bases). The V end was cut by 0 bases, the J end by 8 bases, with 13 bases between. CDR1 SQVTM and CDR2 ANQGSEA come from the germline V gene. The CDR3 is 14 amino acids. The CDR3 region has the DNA TGCAGCGTTGAAGATGAGGGAGAGAAGGGGGAGCTGTTTTTT. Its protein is CSVEDEGEKGELFF.

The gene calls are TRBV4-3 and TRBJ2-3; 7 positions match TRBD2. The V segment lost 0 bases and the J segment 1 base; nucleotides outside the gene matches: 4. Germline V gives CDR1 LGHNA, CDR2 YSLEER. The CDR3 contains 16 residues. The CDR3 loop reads CASSQDIAGGTDTQYF. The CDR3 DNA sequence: TGCGCCAGCAGCCAAGATATCGCGGGGGGCACAGATACGCAGTATTTT.

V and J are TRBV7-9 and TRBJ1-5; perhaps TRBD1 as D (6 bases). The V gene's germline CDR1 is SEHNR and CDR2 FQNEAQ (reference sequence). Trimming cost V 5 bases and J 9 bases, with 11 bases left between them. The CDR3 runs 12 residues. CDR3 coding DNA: TGTGCCAGCAGCCCTTTGGACAGGCCCCAGCATTTT. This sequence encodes CASSPLDRPQHF.

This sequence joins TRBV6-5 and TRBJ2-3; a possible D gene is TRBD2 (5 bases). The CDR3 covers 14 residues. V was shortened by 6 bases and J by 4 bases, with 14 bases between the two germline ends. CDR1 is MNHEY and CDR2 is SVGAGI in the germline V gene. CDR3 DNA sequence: TGTGCCAGCAGCCCCCTCGCGGGCGCAGATACGCAGTATTTT. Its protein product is CASSPLAGADTQYF.

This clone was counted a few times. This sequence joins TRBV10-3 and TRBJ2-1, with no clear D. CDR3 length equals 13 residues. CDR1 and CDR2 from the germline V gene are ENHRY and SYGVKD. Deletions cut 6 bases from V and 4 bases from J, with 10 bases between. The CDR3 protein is CAIRPPSYNEQFF. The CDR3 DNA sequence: TGTGCCATCAGGCCCCCAAGTTACAATGAGCAGTTCTTC.

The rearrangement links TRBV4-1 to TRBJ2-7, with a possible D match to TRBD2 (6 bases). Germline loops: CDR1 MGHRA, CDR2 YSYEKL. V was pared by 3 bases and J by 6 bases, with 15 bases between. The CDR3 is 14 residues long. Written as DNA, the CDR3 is TGCGCCAGCAGCCAGGACATGGGGGGAGGCGAGCAGTACTTC. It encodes CASSQDMGGGEQYF.

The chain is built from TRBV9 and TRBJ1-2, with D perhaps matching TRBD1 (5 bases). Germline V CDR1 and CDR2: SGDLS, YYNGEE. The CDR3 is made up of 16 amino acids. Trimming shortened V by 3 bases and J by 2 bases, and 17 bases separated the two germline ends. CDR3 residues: CASSARLQDANYGYTF. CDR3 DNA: TGTGCCAGCAGCGCCCGGTTACAGGACGCAAACTATGGCTACACCTTC.